This TCR beta chain derives from a study of identical twins. Study-level points and caveats: Cord blood beta clonotypes that were abundant carried fewer insertions, and memory repertoires showed no such trend. Out-of-frame alpha sequences common to twins were enriched for low generation probability.

One entry per CDR3 protein results from TCRdb running MiXCR on the 5' RACE reads. The data hold around 1.7 million distinct CDR3 sequences, with 25% to 35% observed a single time. In the case of this clonotype: Its antigen remains unknown.

Sequenced input: cord blood. The source is a newborn girl in good health.

CDR3 region: CASSLAIGPQTYEQYF. The CDR3 region has the DNA TGCGCCAGCAGCTTGGCTATAGGCCCACAAACCTACGAGCAGTACTTC. The chain carries TRBV5-1 and TRBJ2-7; the D is unclear. The ends were cut back, 0 bases at V and 2 bases at J, with 15 bases in the middle. The length of the CDR3 is 16 residues. The germline V gene encodes CDR1 SGHRS and CDR2 YFSETQ.